Listed below are T cell receptor beta chains from one sample, sequenced in a study of OX40 agonist ivuxolimab in advanced cancers. Using immunoSEQ multiplex PCR, the repertoire was profiled, and TCRdb retains in-frame clones only, with some absent. The sample carries 55,000 to 75,000 clones, 70% to 85% recorded once. The sample consisted of CD4+ or CD8+ T cells sorted from blood, taken in a trial of the OX40 agonist ivuxolimab. These receptors all come from an adult with an advanced solid tumor such as melanoma, head and neck, liver or kidney cancer. CDR3s include the opening cysteine and the closing phenylalanine or tryptophan. Each record gives: clone size, J gene, D gene, V gene, CDR3 DNA, CDR3 protein. D genes are given only for firm matches. A row's size may be missing; if present it is once, few, many or a size class.

clone_size: -
j_call: TRBJ1-2
d_call: TRBD1
v_call: TRBV7-2
cdr3_nt: TGTGCCAGCAGCCCTACAGGGGTGTATGGCTACACCTTC
cdr3_aa: CASSPTGVYGYTF

clone_size: -
j_call: TRBJ2-1
d_call: TRBD2
v_call: TRBV5-1
cdr3_nt: TGCGCCAGCAGCTTGGGACTAGCGACGTACAATGAGCAGTTCTTC
cdr3_aa: CASSLGLATYNEQFF

clone_size: -
j_call: TRBJ2-7
d_call: -
v_call: TRBV6-6
cdr3_nt: TGTGCCAGCAGTTACTCGTCGTCTAGGATGGAGCAGTACTTC
cdr3_aa: CASSYSSSRMEQYF

clone_size: -
j_call: TRBJ1-3
d_call: TRBD1
v_call: TRBV7-7
cdr3_nt: TGTGCCAGCAGCTTCCGGACAGGGCCAGGAAACACCATATATTTT
cdr3_aa: CASSFRTGPGNTIYF

clone_size: -
j_call: TRBJ1-2
d_call: TRBD1
v_call: TRBV5-1
cdr3_nt: TGCGCCAGCAGCCCGGACAGGTCTAACTATGGCTACACCTTC
cdr3_aa: CASSPDRSNYGYTF

clone_size: -
j_call: TRBJ2-1
d_call: TRBD2
v_call: TRBV18
cdr3_nt: TGTGCCAGCTCACCGAAAGGCGGGGGGGGTTACAATGAGCAGTTCTTC
cdr3_aa: CASSPKGGGGYNEQFF

clone_size: -
j_call: TRBJ1-2
d_call: -
v_call: TRBV6-5
cdr3_nt: TGTGCCAGCAGTCCTGCAGGGCCCTATGGCTACACCTTC
cdr3_aa: CASSPAGPYGYTF

clone_size: -
j_call: TRBJ2-1
d_call: TRBD2
v_call: TRBV30
cdr3_nt: TGTGCCTGGAGCCGGGGGGCTAGCGGGAGCTACAATGAGCAGTTCTTC
cdr3_aa: CAWSRGASGSYNEQFF

clone_size: few
j_call: TRBJ2-3
d_call: -
v_call: TRBV13
cdr3_nt: TGTGCCAGCAGCCCAAGCCCGGCGGGCCTAGATACGCAGTATTTT
cdr3_aa: CASSPSPAGLDTQYF

clone_size: -
j_call: TRBJ1-4
d_call: -
v_call: TRBV2
cdr3_nt: TGTGCCAGCAGCCAGCTCCTCTCAACTAATGAAAAACTGTTTTTT
cdr3_aa: CASSQLLSTNEKLFF

clone_size: once
j_call: TRBJ1-2
d_call: TRBD1
v_call: TRBV7-2
cdr3_nt: TGTGCCAGCAGGACCGGACAGGGGTTCTATGGCTACACCTTC
cdr3_aa: CASRTGQGFYGYTF

clone_size: -
j_call: TRBJ2-1
d_call: -
v_call: TRBV28
cdr3_nt: TGTGCCAGCAGTTTATATAGCAGACCCAATGAGCAGTTCTTC
cdr3_aa: CASSLYSRPNEQFF

clone_size: -
j_call: TRBJ2-1
d_call: TRBD2
v_call: TRBV30
cdr3_nt: TGTGCCTGGTCGGGGGCTAGCGGGAGCTATGAGCAGTTCTTC
cdr3_aa: CAWSGASGSYEQFF

clone_size: -
j_call: TRBJ1-4
d_call: -
v_call: TRBV5-4
cdr3_nt: TGTGCCAGCAGCTTGGGCGGAAGTCCGGGTAACGAAAAACTGTTTTTT
cdr3_aa: CASSLGGSPGNEKLFF

clone_size: -
j_call: TRBJ2-3
d_call: TRBD2
v_call: TRBV2
cdr3_nt: TGTGCCAGCAGTCTAGCGGGGGGCGTAGATACGCAGTATTTT
cdr3_aa: CASSLAGGVDTQYF

clone_size: -
j_call: TRBJ2-3
d_call: TRBD2
v_call: TRBV5-4
cdr3_nt: TGTGCCAGCAGCTTTGCGGGAGACGGCACAGATACGCAGTATTTT
cdr3_aa: CASSFAGDGTDTQYF

clone_size: -
j_call: TRBJ2-1
d_call: TRBD2
v_call: TRBV5-5
cdr3_nt: TGTGCCAGCAGGCGGGGACTAACCCCCGACAATGAGCAGTTCTTC
cdr3_aa: CASRRGLTPDNEQFF

clone_size: -
j_call: TRBJ2-3
d_call: -
v_call: TRBV2
cdr3_nt: TGTGCCAGCAGTGTGGGTCGAGATACGCAGTATTTT
cdr3_aa: CASSVGRDTQYF

clone_size: -
j_call: TRBJ1-6
d_call: -
v_call: TRBV5-1
cdr3_nt: TGCGCCAGCAGCGGGGAAGGGGGGCGGAATTCACCCCTCCACTTT
cdr3_aa: CASSGEGGRNSPLHF

clone_size: -
j_call: TRBJ2-5
d_call: -
v_call: TRBV5-4
cdr3_nt: TGTGCCAGCAGCCCCCTCGGGTACCAAGAGACCCAGTACTTC
cdr3_aa: CASSPLGYQETQYF

clone_size: -
j_call: TRBJ2-7
d_call: -
v_call: TRBV7-2
cdr3_nt: TGTGCCAGCAGCTCCATTAGTGTCTCCTACGAGCAGTACTTC
cdr3_aa: CASSSISVSYEQYF

clone_size: -
j_call: TRBJ1-1
d_call: -
v_call: TRBV7-2
cdr3_nt: TGTGCCAGCAGCTCCGGTTTGGTAAACACTGAAGCTTTCTTT
cdr3_aa: CASSSGLVNTEAFF

clone_size: -
j_call: TRBJ1-4
d_call: TRBD1
v_call: TRBV9
cdr3_nt: TGTGCCAGCAGCGTAGAAGGACAGGGGGGTGAAAAACTGTTTTTT
cdr3_aa: CASSVEGQGGEKLFF

clone_size: -
j_call: TRBJ1-5
d_call: -
v_call: TRBV7-9
cdr3_nt: TGTGCCAGCAGCCTACCCCTGCAGCCCCAGCATTTT
cdr3_aa: CASSLPLQPQHF

clone_size: -
j_call: TRBJ2-3
d_call: TRBD2
v_call: TRBV5-4
cdr3_nt: TGTGCCAGCAGCTCCCCCTGGACTAGCGAGATGTTGGATACGCAGTATTTT
cdr3_aa: CASSSPWTSEMLDTQYF

clone_size: few
j_call: TRBJ1-4
d_call: TRBD1
v_call: TRBV5-1
cdr3_nt: TGCGCCAGCAGCTCGGGGACAGGTCAGAGTAATGAAAAACTGTTTTTT
cdr3_aa: CASSSGTGQSNEKLFF

clone_size: -
j_call: TRBJ2-3
d_call: -
v_call: TRBV28
cdr3_nt: TGTGCCAGCAGTTTGGGATTCGGGAGTGGATTGGATACGCAGTATTTT
cdr3_aa: CASSLGFGSGLDTQYF

clone_size: few
j_call: TRBJ2-7
d_call: -
v_call: TRBV5-1
cdr3_nt: TGCGCCAGCAGCCCTATGGACCAAGGCCCCTACGAGCAGTACTTC
cdr3_aa: CASSPMDQGPYEQYF

clone_size: -
j_call: TRBJ2-3
d_call: -
v_call: TRBV12-5
cdr3_nt: TGTGCTAGTGGACAAGGAATAGATACGCAGTATTTT
cdr3_aa: CASGQGIDTQYF

clone_size: -
j_call: TRBJ2-7
d_call: TRBD1
v_call: TRBV30
cdr3_nt: TGTGCCCGGAGGGATCGGACAGGGGAATACTCCTACGAGCAGTACTTC
cdr3_aa: CARRDRTGEYSYEQYF

clone_size: -
j_call: TRBJ1-6
d_call: TRBD1
v_call: TRBV5-1
cdr3_nt: TGCGCCAGCAGCTTGGTGGGGGACAGGGATAGCACCCTCCACTTT
cdr3_aa: CASSLVGDRDSTLHF

clone_size: -
j_call: TRBJ1-5
d_call: -
v_call: TRBV5-4
cdr3_nt: TGTGCCAGCAGCTTGAATGGGGTTAATCAGCCCCAGCATTTT
cdr3_aa: CASSLNGVNQPQHF

clone_size: -
j_call: TRBJ1-6
d_call: -
v_call: TRBV6-5
cdr3_nt: TGTGCCAGCAGTCACGGGACCAGGGTTTTCCACTTT
cdr3_aa: CASSHGTRVFHF

clone_size: few
j_call: TRBJ2-1
d_call: -
v_call: TRBV2
cdr3_nt: TGTGCCAGCAGGCCACTCTACTCCTACAATGAGCAGTTCTTC
cdr3_aa: CASRPLYSYNEQFF

clone_size: -
j_call: TRBJ1-1
d_call: -
v_call: TRBV5-1
cdr3_nt: TGCGCCAGCAGCTTGGGGGCCGGGGGTCTCGATATGAACACTGAAGCTTTCTTT
cdr3_aa: CASSLGAGGLDMNTEAFF

clone_size: -
j_call: TRBJ1-2
d_call: TRBD1
v_call: TRBV28
cdr3_nt: TGTGCCAGCACCTCCGGACAGGGCGGAACAACTAACTATGGCTACACCTTC
cdr3_aa: CASTSGQGGTTNYGYTF

clone_size: -
j_call: TRBJ1-3
d_call: -
v_call: TRBV6-1
cdr3_nt: TGTGCCAGTGGGCTTTACGGAAACACCATATATTTT
cdr3_aa: CASGLYGNTIYF

clone_size: -
j_call: TRBJ2-2
d_call: TRBD2
v_call: TRBV19
cdr3_nt: TGTGCCAGTAGTCCCAGACTTGGATCGGGGGGGCCGACCGGGGAGCTGTTTTTT
cdr3_aa: CASSPRLGSGGPTGELFF

clone_size: -
j_call: TRBJ2-7
d_call: -
v_call: TRBV5-5
cdr3_nt: TGTGCCAGCAGCTCCAGCCCTCCCGGGTTGCGACCCTACGAGCAGTACTTC
cdr3_aa: CASSSSPPGLRPYEQYF

clone_size: -
j_call: TRBJ2-7
d_call: TRBD1
v_call: TRBV6-5
cdr3_nt: TGTGCCAGCAGTTACACCGGACAGGGTAACGACGAGCAGTACTTC
cdr3_aa: CASSYTGQGNDEQYF

clone_size: -
j_call: TRBJ1-1
d_call: -
v_call: TRBV19
cdr3_nt: TGTGCCAGTAGTATAGGGGGGTCCGGGAACACTGAAGCTTTCTTT
cdr3_aa: CASSIGGSGNTEAFF

clone_size: -
j_call: TRBJ1-2
d_call: TRBD1
v_call: TRBV5-1
cdr3_nt: TGCGCCAGCAGACCCACTCCAGGGGGTTCTGATGGCTACACCTTC
cdr3_aa: CASRPTPGGSDGYTF

clone_size: -
j_call: TRBJ1-1
d_call: TRBD1
v_call: TRBV5-1
cdr3_nt: TGCGCCAGCAGCTTGGTAGCAGGGGGGAACACTGAAGCTTTCTTT
cdr3_aa: CASSLVAGGNTEAFF

clone_size: -
j_call: TRBJ1-1
d_call: -
v_call: TRBV5-5
cdr3_nt: TGTGCCAGCAAGTCTATTTCTCAGGGTGTTGAAGCTTTCTTT
cdr3_aa: CASKSISQGVEAFF

clone_size: -
j_call: TRBJ1-5
d_call: -
v_call: TRBV30
cdr3_nt: TGTGCCTGGAGCCGACGGGGGACTTACAATCAGCCCCAGCATTTT
cdr3_aa: CAWSRRGTYNQPQHF